These 30 T cell receptor beta chains were all obtained from the same sample, sequenced in a study of T cell changes during pregnancy in multiple sclerosis. Produced via immunoSEQ multiplex PCR; TCRdb's table is partial and in-frame only. The sample carries about 76,000 clones, approximately 92% recorded once. This specimen was peripheral blood, taken after pregnancy. Receptor source: a female donor in good health, enrolled as a control in a pregnancy study.

The CDR3 here is CASSSARDRPYGYTF. In DNA form, the CDR3 reads TGTGCCAGCAGCTCAGCCAGGGACAGGCCCTATGGCTACACCTTC. The chain is built from TRBV7-8 and TRBJ1-2; 8 bases are shared with TRBD1. Germline V gene sequence: CDR1 SGHVS, CDR2 FQNEAQ. This CDR3 contains 15 residues. V was clipped by 4 bases and J by 4 bases; unmatched bases: 8. Together with reference TRBV7-8 and TRBJ1-2, the CDR3 gives the full variable domain: GAGVSQSPRYKVAKRGQDVALRCDPISGHVSLFWYQQALGQGPEFLTYFQNEAQLDKSGLPSDRFFAERPEGSVSTLKIQRTQQEDSAVYLCASSSARDRPYGYTFGSGTRLTVV.

The chain links TRBV5-1 to TRBJ2-5, with TRBD2 identical over 9 bases. This CDR3 has 15 residues. Germline V gene data show CDR1 as SGHRS and CDR2 as YFSETQ. The ends lost 4 bases at V and 5 bases at J; junction bases unmatched: 9. The CDR3 is CASSTNLSGRETQYF. The CDR3 DNA reads TGCGCCAGCAGCACAAACTTAAGCGGGAGGGAGACCCAGTACTTC.

The chain links TRBV29-1 to TRBJ2-7; D gene unclear. Trimming cost V 4 bases and J 1 base, with 8 bases left between them. The length of the CDR3 is 12 residues. Germline CDR1 reads SQVTM; CDR2 reads ANQGSEA. The CDR3 nucleotides are TGCAGCGTTGCAGGTGGGTCCTACGAGCAGTACTTC. The encoded protein is CSVAGGSYEQYF.

The chain employs TRBV5-1 and TRBJ1-5; 8 bases match TRBD1. V lost 4 bases and J lost 5; bases outside the gene matches: 8. The CDR3 covers 15 residues. Germline V lookup: CDR1 SGHRS, CDR2 YFSETQ. The CDR3 loop reads CASSIGQGADQPQHF. Written as DNA, the CDR3 is TGCGCCAGCAGCATCGGACAGGGAGCAGATCAGCCCCAGCATTTT.

The V call is TRBV7-9, the J call TRBJ2-2, with TRBD1 matching over 7 bases. With V trimmed by 5 bases and J by 9 bases, 6 bases remained unmatched. This CDR3 comprises 13 residues. Looked up from germline, CDR1 is SEHNR and CDR2 is FQNEAQ (reference sequence). CDR3 protein: CASSLPGQRELFF. DNA for the CDR3: TGTGCCAGCAGCCTCCCGGGACAGAGGGAGCTGTTTTTT. The whole variable domain, remainder taken from reference TRBV7-9 and TRBJ2-2, is DTGVSQNPRHKITKRGQNVTFRCDPISEHNRLYWYRQTLGQGPEFLTYFQNEAQLEKSRLLSDRFSAERPKGSFSTLEIQRTEQGDSAMYLCASSLPGQRELFFGEGSRLTVL.

The J gene is TRBJ2-5, the V gene TRBV6-5; maybe TRBD1 (5 bases). From germline, CDR1 is MNHEY and CDR2 SVGAGI. The CDR3 contains 15 residues. Trimming removed 6 bases at V and 4 bases at J, with 18 bases between. CDR3 protein: CASRPAQTVAETQYF. The DNA for the CDR3 is TGTGCCAGCAGACCGGCACAGACAGTTGCAGAGACCCAGTACTTC.

The chain couples TRBV15 to TRBJ1-4; D may be TRBD1 (5 bases). V lost 5 bases and J 8 bases, leaving 18 bases between the germline ends. Per germline, CDR1 LNHNV and CDR2 YYDKDF (reference sequence). The CDR3 runs to 15 residues. The CDR3 DNA reads TGTGCCACCAGCGGGCTTTCAGGGCGGGGAGAAAAACTGTTTTTT. As protein: CATSGLSGRGEKLFF.

This chain uses TRBV11-2 with TRBJ1-2, with D uncertain. V was shortened by 1 base and J by 8 bases, with 20 bases between the two germline ends. CDR1 is SGHAT and CDR2 is FQNNGV in the germline V gene. The CDR3 runs to 16 residues. CDR3 DNA sequence: TGTGCCAGCAGCTTAGTTTGGTGGCAGAATTCCTTAGGCTACACCTTC. It specifies CASSLVWWQNSLGYTF.

This clone was detected only once. The chain combines TRBV6-6 with TRBJ1-5, with D maybe TRBD1 (5 bases). Germline V gene lookup returns CDR1 MNHNY and CDR2 SVGAGI (reference sequence). The V and J ends lost 2 bases and 2 bases respectively, with 13 bases between them. The CDR3 loop spans 16 amino acids. CDR3 in amino acids: CASSYTAGPGNQPQHF. Written as DNA, the CDR3 is TGTGCCAGCAGTTACACCGCGGGACCGGGCAATCAGCCCCAGCATTTT.

The V call is TRBV7-9, the J call TRBJ1-6, with 9 nucleotides matching TRBD1. The CDR3 loop spans 15 amino acids. In germline, CDR1 is SEHNR, CDR2 FQNEAQ (reference sequence). The V gene end was trimmed by 6 bases and the J gene end by 7 bases; junction bases not matched to a gene: 7. CDR3 sequence: CASRSTGGENSPLHF. The DNA for the CDR3 is TGTGCCAGCAGGTCGACAGGGGGTGAAAATTCACCCCTCCACTTT.

This chain joins TRBV5-4 and TRBJ1-1; D call uncertain. The CDR3 runs to 15 residues. Germline lookup yields CDR1 SGHNT and CDR2 YYREEE (reference sequence). The V and J ends lost 4 bases and 2 bases respectively, with 15 bases between them. The CDR3: CASSPPRPKNTEAFF. Written as DNA, the CDR3 is TGTGCCAGCAGCCCCCCGAGGCCCAAAAACACTGAAGCTTTCTTT.

The chain couples TRBV6-6 to TRBJ2-7, with TRBD1 identical over 9 bases. CDR1 is MNHNY, CDR2 SVGAGI, per germline (reference sequence). J lost 2 bases, V lost 3 bases, and 2 bases had no gene match. There are 14 residues in the CDR3. The CDR3 nucleotides are TGTGCCAGCAGTTATAACAGGGGGCCCTACGAGCAGTACTTC. This translates into CASSYNRGPYEQYF.

The chain carries TRBV11-3 and TRBJ1-5, with 8 bases identical to TRBD1. Germline values: CDR1 SGHNT, CDR2 YENEEA. V shed 5 bases, J shed 7 bases, and the junction held 13 bases outside the gene matches. The CDR3 is made up of 16 amino acids. The CDR3: CASSPWTGYVGQPQHF. DNA for the CDR3: TGTGCCAGCAGCCCTTGGACAGGGTACGTCGGCCAGCCCCAGCATTTT.

V is TRBV7-2 and J is TRBJ2-5; 7 nucleotides align to TRBD1. In germline, CDR1 is SGHTA, CDR2 FQGNSA. With V trimmed by 4 bases and J by 3 bases, 5 bases remained unmatched. The CDR3 is made up of 14 amino acids. CDR3 DNA: TGTGCCAGCAGCTCCGACAGGGTTGAAGAGACCCAGTACTTC. The encoded protein is CASSSDRVEETQYF. The whole variable domain, remainder taken from reference TRBV7-2 and TRBJ2-5, is GAGVSQSPSNKVTEKGKDVELRCDPISGHTALYWYRQSLGQGLEFLIYFQGNSAPDKSGLPSDRFSAERTGGSVSTLTIQRTQQEDSAVYLCASSSDRVEETQYFGPGTRLLVL.

The gene calls are TRBV19 and TRBJ2-1; a possible D gene is TRBD2 (5 bases). This CDR3 contains 16 residues. V gave up 0 bases and J gave up 5 bases, with 14 bases separating them. CDR1 and CDR2 (germline): LNHDA, SQIVND (reference sequence). The CDR3 here is CASSIDLRTWHNEQFF. The CDR3 DNA reads as TGTGCCAGTAGTATAGATCTGAGGACTTGGCACAATGAGCAGTTCTTC.

The chain carries TRBV29-1 and TRBJ2-3, with a weak D call TRBD2 (5 bases). Per germline, CDR1 SQVTM and CDR2 ANQGSEA. The CDR3 length is 15 residues. With 5 bases removed from V and 2 bases from J, the gap between germline ends came to 17 bases. The CDR3 sequence: CSVSPTGIFTDTQYF. For the CDR3, the DNA is TGCAGCGTTTCACCCACGGGGATTTTCACAGATACGCAGTATTTT.

The chain is built from TRBV5-4 and TRBJ1-1; 7 positions match TRBD1. CDR3 length: 14 residues. Germline CDR1 SGHNT, CDR2 YYREEE (reference sequence). Trimming at V came to 3 bases and at J to 4 bases, leaving 6 bases not matched to a gene. CDR3 sequence (DNA): TGTGCCAGCAGCTCGAAAGGGGGCCCCACTGAAGCTTTCTTT. It is translated as CASSSKGGPTEAFF.

The sample holds one count of this clone. This chain links TRBV7-2 with TRBJ1-6; TRBD1 aligns across 8 bases. The CDR3 has 14 residues. The germline V gene has CDR1 SGHTA and CDR2 FQGNSA. V lost 3 bases to trimming and J lost 10 bases; unmatched junction nucleotides: 5. The CDR3 DNA reads TGTGCCAGCAGCTTGGGGGCAGGGGGCTCACCCCTCCACTTT. Amino acid sequence: CASSLGAGGSPLHF.

In its sample, this clone was seen once. The chain couples TRBV27 to TRBJ2-3; TRBD2 agrees at 16 bases. CDR3 size: 20 residues. The ends lost 0 bases at V and 5 bases at J; junction bases unmatched: 11. Germline CDR1 and CDR2: MNHEY and SMNVEV (reference sequence). This CDR3 reads CASSLSTGLAGGYRIDTQYF. The CDR3 DNA sequence: TGTGCCAGCAGTTTATCCACGGGACTAGCGGGAGGGTATAGGATAGATACGCAGTATTTT.

The chain recombines TRBV6-5 with TRBJ2-3, with D possibly being TRBD2 (9 bases). Germline V lookup: CDR1 MNHEY, CDR2 SVGAGI. The CDR3 sequence is 15 residues long. V lost 7 bases and J 4 bases, leaving 18 bases between the germline ends. The CDR3 sequence: CASTPGGGGADTQYF. DNA for the CDR3: TGTGCCAGCACCCCAGGGGGCGGGGGGGCAGATACGCAGTATTTT.

The rearrangement links TRBV28 to TRBJ2-1; 13 bases map to TRBD2. CDR1 is MDHEN, CDR2 SYDVKM, per germline. V shed 6 bases, J shed 6 bases, and the junction held 5 bases outside the gene matches. The CDR3 sequence is 15 residues long. The CDR3 DNA reads as TGTGCCAGCAGACTCGGACTAGCGGGGGCCAATGAGCAGTTCTTC. It encodes CASRLGLAGANEQFF.

The J gene is TRBJ1-6, the V gene TRBV7-8; the D gene is possibly TRBD1 (6 bases). The germline gives CDR1 SGHVS, CDR2 FQNEAQ. The CDR3 runs 19 residues. Trimming cost V 3 bases and J 2 bases, with 20 bases left between them. The CDR3 coding sequence is TGTGCCAGCAGCTTTGCGACAGGATCGGATGCGGCCTATAATTCACCCCTCCACTTT. Translating gives CASSFATGSDAAYNSPLHF.

This clone was counted only a few times. The rearrangement uses TRBV7-9 and TRBJ1-2; 10 bases match TRBD1. V lost 7 bases to trimming and J lost 8 bases; unmatched junction nucleotides: 10. The CDR3 spans 14 residues. Germline V gives CDR1 SEHNR, CDR2 FQNEAQ (reference sequence). CDR3: CASIGTGVLGGYTF. In nucleotides, the CDR3 is TGTGCCAGCATAGGGACAGGGGTACTTGGCGGCTACACCTTC. The full variable domain, rest sourced from reference TRBV7-9 and TRBJ1-2, is DTGVSQNPRHKITKRGQNVTFRCDPISEHNRLYWYRQTLGQGPEFLTYFQNEAQLEKSRLLSDRFSAERPKGSFSTLEIQRTEQGDSAMYLCASIGTGVLGGYTFGSGTRLTVV.

The rearrangement joins TRBV28 to TRBJ2-5; D might be TRBD1 (5 bases). V lost 6 bases and J lost 4, with 18 bases in between. CDR1 is MDHEN and CDR2 is SYDVKM in the germline V gene. The CDR3 runs 15 residues. This chain's CDR3 is CASSRPGYRGETQYF. The CDR3 DNA reads TGTGCCAGCAGCAGACCCGGTTATAGGGGAGAGACCCAGTACTTC.

The chain carries TRBV7-9 and TRBJ2-7, with D possibly TRBD1 on 5 matching bases. Germline CDR1 reads SEHNR; CDR2 reads FQNEAQ (reference sequence). This CDR3 contains 15 residues. V dropped 1 base and J dropped 3 bases, with 13 bases sitting between them. CDR3 coding DNA: TGTGCCAGCAGCTTAGTTCAGGGCCTAGACTACGAGCAGTACTTC. Protein sequence: CASSLVQGLDYEQYF.

The chain couples TRBV7-2 to TRBJ2-7; D may be TRBD2 (6 bases). Germline-derived CDR1 and CDR2 are SGHTA and FQGNSA. V was trimmed by 5 bases and J by 1 base, leaving 12 bases between them. CDR3 length: 14 residues. In nucleotides, the CDR3 is TGTGCCAGCAGCCCCTTCGGGGGATCCTACGAGCAGTACTTC. Translating gives CASSPFGGSYEQYF.

For this clone: At the DNA level, this CDR3 is encoded by other sequences in the same sample as well. The rearrangement uses TRBV15 and TRBJ2-7; TRBD1 matches at 7 bases. V was clipped by 6 bases and J by 7 bases; unmatched bases: 6. The CDR3 length is 12 residues. Germline CDR1 and CDR2: LNHNV and YYDKDF (reference sequence). CDR3 sequence: CATSTGVGEQYF. In DNA form, the CDR3 reads TGTGCCACCAGTACAGGGGTGGGGGAGCAGTACTTC.

The V and J genes are TRBV7-8 and TRBJ2-7; a weak D match, TRBD2 (6 bases). Trimming removed 6 bases at V and 3 bases at J, with 15 bases between. The CDR3 runs 14 residues. The germline gives CDR1 SGHVS, CDR2 FQNEAQ. The CDR3 coding sequence is TGTGCCAGCAGTCTCTCCGCGGGGTACTACGAGCAGTACTTC. It codes for CASSLSAGYYEQYF. The complete variable domain, with remaining parts taken from reference TRBV7-8 and TRBJ2-7, reads GAGVSQSPRYKVAKRGQDVALRCDPISGHVSLFWYQQALGQGPEFLTYFQNEAQLDKSGLPSDRFFAERPEGSVSTLKIQRTQQEDSAVYLCASSLSAGYYEQYFGPGTRLTVT.

This chain joins TRBV5-1 and TRBJ2-1, with 9 bases identical to TRBD1. CDR3 length: 14 residues. J gave up 4 bases and V 7 bases, and 6 bases lay outside the gene matches. Per germline, CDR1 SGHRS and CDR2 YFSETQ. The CDR3 is CASQDRGPYNEQFF. DNA of the CDR3: TGCGCCAGCCAGGACAGGGGTCCTTACAATGAGCAGTTCTTC.

This chain links TRBV7-7 with TRBJ2-7, with a weak D call TRBD2 (7 bases). The CDR3 covers 14 residues. V gave up 5 bases and J gave up 4 bases, with 15 bases separating them. In germline, CDR1 is SSHAT, CDR2 FNYEAQ (reference sequence). CDR3 residues: CASSPGGLYYEQYF. In DNA, the CDR3 is TGTGCCAGCAGCCCCGGGGGGCTCTATTACGAGCAGTACTTC.